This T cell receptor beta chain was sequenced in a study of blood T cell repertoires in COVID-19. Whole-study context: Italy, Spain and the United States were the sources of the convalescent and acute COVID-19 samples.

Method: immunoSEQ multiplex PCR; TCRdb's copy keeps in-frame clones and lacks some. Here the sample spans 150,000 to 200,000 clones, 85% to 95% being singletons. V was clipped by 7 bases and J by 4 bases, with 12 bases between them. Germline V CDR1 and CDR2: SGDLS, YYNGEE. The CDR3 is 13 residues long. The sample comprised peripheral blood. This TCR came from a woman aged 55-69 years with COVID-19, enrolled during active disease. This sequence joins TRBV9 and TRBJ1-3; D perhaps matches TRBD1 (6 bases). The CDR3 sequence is CASGQTGGNTIYF. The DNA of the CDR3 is TGTGCCAGCGGACAGACAGGCGGAAACACCATATATTTT.